This TCR beta chain was retrieved from a study of patients and donors after allogeneic stem cell transplantation. TCRdb used MiXCR to reprocess the RT-PCR reads, holding one entry per CDR3 protein. In the table there are roughly 200,000 distinct CDR3 sequences, around two fifths of which are singletons. Germline trimming cut 0 bases from V and 5 bases from J; bases unmatched to any gene: 9. CDR3 length equals 15 residues. The germline CDR1 and CDR2 sequences are SQVTM and ANQGSEA. The sequencing sample was made of blood, either unsorted or a sorted T cell fraction (not recorded which). This clonotype was sampled from a human donor who was either an allogeneic HSCT recipient or a stem cell or donor lymphocyte infusion donor (not recorded which). It is not recorded whose cells these are; they may come from a transplant donor. The chain is built from TRBV29-1 and TRBJ2-7, with 8 bases aligning to TRBD1. In DNA form, the CDR3 reads TGCAGCGTTGAAGACTCCTGGACAGGGACCCACGAGCAGTACTTC. Encoded protein: CSVEDSWTGTHEQYF.